The 32 T cell receptor beta chains below were found in one sample sequenced in a study of blood T cell repertoires in COVID-19. Measured with immunoSEQ multiplex PCR; TCRdb has only the in-frame clones, and not every one. The table shows approximately 200,000 clones, with 86% occurring only once. The sequenced sample was PBMCs or T cells enriched from blood (not recorded which). Receptor source: a woman aged 25 to 39 who had recovered from COVID-19.

This clone was detected only once. The chain has TRBV7-9 and TRBJ2-7, with 7 bases matching TRBD2. The CDR3 extends over 13 amino acids. CDR1 is SEHNR, CDR2 FQNEAQ, per germline (reference sequence). Trimming took 3 bases from V and 2 from J; bases not matched to a gene: 1. In nucleotides, the CDR3 is TGTGCCAGCAGCTTCGCGGGAGCCTACGAGCAGTACTTC. Translated, it gives CASSFAGAYEQYF.

The V gene is TRBV13, the J gene TRBJ2-5; D ambiguous. CDR3 size: 15 residues. V shed 2 bases and J shed 1 base, with 11 bases lying between them. The germline CDR1 and CDR2 sequences are PRHDT and FYEKMQ (reference sequence). The CDR3 sequence is CASSLMADFQETQYF. The CDR3 nucleotides are TGTGCCAGCAGCTTAATGGCCGACTTCCAAGAGACCCAGTACTTC.

CDR3 bases: TGTGCCAGCAGCCTTACCGGGAGCATAAATACGCAGTATTTT. Its protein product is CASSLTGSINTQYF. V is TRBV11-2 and J is TRBJ2-3; D is possibly TRBD2 (6 bases). Germline CDR1 is SGHAT and CDR2 is FQNNGV. Between the trimmed V and J ends, which lost 5 bases and 7 bases, there was a span of 16 bases. The CDR3 consists of 14 residues.

The chain employs TRBV5-6 and TRBJ2-1, with 8 bases aligning to TRBD1. With 1 base clipped from V and 7 bases from J, the junction kept 10 bases outside the gene matches. CDR1 and CDR2 from the germline V gene are SGHDT and YYEEEE. The CDR3 extends over 16 amino acids. The CDR3 DNA is TGTGCCAGCAGCTTGAGGCGCACAGGGGGTTTGAATGAGCAGTTCTTC. It is translated as CASSLRRTGGLNEQFF.

This chain joins TRBV7-2 and TRBJ2-3, with D possibly TRBD2 on 5 matching bases. V shed 0 bases and J shed 4 bases, with 8 bases lying between them. Germline values: CDR1 SGHTA, CDR2 FQGNSA. This CDR3 is 14 amino acids long. The CDR3 reads CASSLAGVSDTQYF. Written as DNA, the CDR3 is TGTGCCAGCAGCTTAGCGGGAGTGTCAGATACGCAGTATTTT. The whole variable domain, filled in from reference TRBV7-2 and TRBJ2-3, reads GAGVSQSPSNKVTEKGKDVELRCDPISGHTALYWYRQSLGQGLEFLIYFQGNSAPDKSGLPSDRFSAERTGGSVSTLTIQRTQQEDSAVYLCASSLAGVSDTQYFGPGTRLTVL.

This chain links TRBV2 with TRBJ2-7; 7 bases match TRBD1. Germline CDR1 SNHLY, CDR2 FYNNEI. This CDR3 contains 17 residues. The V and J ends lost 2 bases and 1 base, in that order; junction bases with no gene match: 11. The CDR3 here is CASSERLWSGGSYEQYF. The CDR3 region has the DNA TGTGCCAGCAGTGAAAGATTGTGGTCAGGGGGTTCCTACGAGCAGTACTTC.

This chain joins TRBV6-1 and TRBJ2-3, with a tentative D call TRBD1 (5 bases). The CDR3 extends over 16 amino acids. The V gene lost 2 bases and the J gene lost 4 bases, with 16 bases spanning the gap. Germline V gene lookup returns CDR1 MNHNS and CDR2 SASEGT. CDR3 DNA sequence: TGTGCCAGCAGTGAAATAGATAGGGGATGGGCAGATACGCAGTATTTT. Translated, it gives CASSEIDRGWADTQYF.

This chain links TRBV3-1 (or the pseudogene TRBV3-2) with TRBJ1-4, with 7 bases that match TRBD1. The CDR3 length is 15 residues. The V and J ends lost 1 base and 7 bases, in that order; junction bases with no gene match: 6. Germline values: CDR1 LGHDT, CDR2 YNNKEL (reference sequence). This CDR3 reads CASSQVLGQSEKLFF. The CDR3 DNA sequence: TGTGCCAGCAGCCAAGTCCTGGGACAGAGTGAAAAACTGTTTTTT.

The chain has TRBV5-1 and TRBJ1-1, with TRBD1 as a possible D gene (5 bases). The CDR3 sequence is 15 residues long. V was cut by 0 bases and J by 7 bases, with 16 bases left in between. Germline V CDR1 and CDR2: SGHRS, YFSETQ. The CDR3 sequence is CASSLGPDSHGEAFF. CDR3 in DNA: TGCGCCAGCAGCTTGGGCCCCGACAGCCACGGTGAAGCTTTCTTT.

Note on this clone: Other DNA sequences in this specimen translate into the identical CDR3. The chain links TRBV9 to TRBJ2-3; TRBD2 might be the D (6 bases). The CDR3 length is 15 residues. V was pared by 3 bases and J by 2 bases, with 13 bases between. The germline gives CDR1 SGDLS, CDR2 YYNGEE. CDR3 loop: CASSAAGGSTDTQYF. In DNA, the CDR3 is TGTGCCAGCAGCGCAGCGGGCGGCTCCACAGATACGCAGTATTTT.

V and J are TRBV28 and TRBJ2-7; 15 bases line up with TRBD2. Trimming took 2 bases from V and 6 from J; bases not matched to a gene: 5. CDR3 length: 16 residues. Germline V CDR1 and CDR2: MDHEN, SYDVKM. The CDR3 region has the DNA TGTGCCAGCAGTTTACGGACTAGCGGGAGGGCCGGCGAGCAGTACTTC. Translated: CASSLRTSGRAGEQYF.

CDR3 sequence reads: CSATGWRGNTEAFF. Here the CDR3 DNA reads TGCAGCGCTACGGGGTGGCGGGGGAACACTGAAGCTTTCTTT. This rearrangement joins TRBV29-1 to TRBJ1-1; D remains unclear. The V gene's germline CDR1 is SQVTM and CDR2 ANQGSEA. The CDR3 runs 14 residues. Trimming left V 7 bases short and J 1 base short, with 16 bases between. Together with reference TRBV29-1 and TRBJ1-1, the CDR3 gives the full variable domain: SAVISQKPSRDICQRGTSLTIQCQVDSQVTMMFWYRQQPGQSLTLIATANQGSEATYESGFVIDKFPISRPNLTFSTLTVSNMSPEDSSIYLCSATGWRGNTEAFFGQGTRLTVV.

This clone has a single count. The V and J genes are TRBV6-5 and TRBJ1-3; tentatively, D is TRBD1 (6 bases). The CDR3 loop spans 15 amino acids. Germline V lookup: CDR1 MNHEY, CDR2 SVGAGI. V lost 6 bases and J 1 base, leaving 13 bases between the germline ends. The CDR3 loop is CASSRGQISGNTIYF. The DNA of the CDR3 is TGTGCCAGCAGCCGTGGACAGATATCTGGAAACACCATATATTTT.

V and J are TRBV9 and TRBJ2-1, with TRBD2 matching over 7 bases. Germline lookup yields CDR1 SGDLS and CDR2 YYNGEE. This CDR3 spans 15 amino acids. The V gene end was trimmed by 3 bases and the J gene end by 4 bases; junction bases not matched to a gene: 7. The CDR3, as DNA: TGTGCCAGCAGCGCCACTAGCGAACGATACAATGAGCAGTTCTTC. Amino acids: CASSATSERYNEQFF. The full variable domain, in which reference TRBV9 and TRBJ2-1 provide the parts outside the CDR3, is DSGVTQTPKHLITATGQRVTLRCSPRSGDLSVYWYQQSLDQGLQFLIQYYNGEERAKGNILERFSAQQFPDLHSELNLSSLELGDSALYFCASSATSERYNEQFFGPGTRLTVL.

This chain joins TRBV5-1 and TRBJ2-2, with 9 nucleotides matching TRBD1. CDR3 size: 15 residues. Germline V gene sequence: CDR1 SGHRS, CDR2 YFSETQ. The ends lost 3 bases at V and 6 bases at J; junction bases unmatched: 6. The CDR3 protein is CASSSGTGLAGELFF. The CDR3 DNA reads TGCGCCAGCAGCTCCGGGACAGGGTTAGCCGGGGAGCTGTTTTTT.

The rearrangement joins TRBV27 to TRBJ2-7; possible D gene TRBD1, 5 bases. The V gene lost 4 bases and the J gene lost 3 bases, with 10 bases spanning the gap. The CDR3 spans 13 residues. Germline CDR1 is MNHEY and CDR2 is SMNVEV (reference sequence). In nucleotides, the CDR3 is TGTGCCAGCAGTTCACAGGTCAACTACGAGCAGTACTTC. Protein sequence: CASSSQVNYEQYF.

The chain joins TRBV24-1 to TRBJ1-1; no definite D call. CDR1 is KGHDR and CDR2 is SFDVKD in the germline V gene. V lost 3 bases, J lost 3 bases, and 13 bases lay in between. CDR3 length: 15 residues. The CDR3 bases are TGTGCCACCAGTGATCCCGGAAGAGGGTACACTGAAGCTTTCTTT. It is translated as CATSDPGRGYTEAFF.

This clone has just a few counts. This chain joins TRBV7-2 and TRBJ1-4; the D is unclear. Germline CDR1 reads SGHTA; CDR2 reads FQGNSA. V shed 4 bases and J shed 5 bases, with 11 bases lying between them. The CDR3 has 14 amino acids. The CDR3 DNA is TGTGCCAGCAGCTCCAGTTATCAGAATGAAAAACTGTTTTTT. Protein product: CASSSSYQNEKLFF.

The chain couples TRBV29-1 to TRBJ1-2; 7 nucleotides align to TRBD1. The V and J ends lost 5 bases and 6 bases, in that order; junction bases with no gene match: 6. Germline loops: CDR1 SQVTM, CDR2 ANQGSEA. This CDR3 has 12 residues. The CDR3 DNA reads as TGCAGCGTTACCCGGACAGGAAATGGCTACACCTTC. This encodes CSVTRTGNGYTF.

This clone was seen a single time. This chain joins TRBV24-1 and TRBJ2-7, with D maybe TRBD2 (5 bases). The CDR3 is 15 residues long. The germline CDR1 and CDR2 sequences are KGHDR and SFDVKD. The V and J ends lost 1 base and 3 bases respectively, with 12 bases between them. The CDR3 reads CATSDFVAGLYEQYF. The CDR3 DNA follows: TGTGCCACCAGTGATTTTGTGGCAGGACTCTACGAGCAGTACTTC.

The chain is built from TRBV19 and TRBJ1-1, with D unclear. This CDR3 has 16 amino acids. Germline values: CDR1 LNHDA, CDR2 SQIVND (reference sequence). V lost 3 bases to trimming and J lost 2 bases, with 16 bases between them. CDR3 coding DNA: TGTGCCAGTAGTATGTCGGGAAGGGTGGTAAACACTGAAGCTTTCTTT. Protein product: CASSMSGRVVNTEAFF.

The chain uses TRBV10-3 and TRBJ2-7, with D maybe TRBD2 (7 bases). The germline V gene has CDR1 ENHRY and CDR2 SYGVKD. This CDR3 has 14 amino acids. V lost 2 bases, J lost 2 bases, and 10 bases lay in between. This chain's CDR3 is CAISERGGAYEQYF. In nucleotides, the CDR3 is TGTGCCATCAGTGAGAGGGGGGGGGCCTACGAGCAGTACTTC.

The V call is TRBV10-2, the J call TRBJ2-3; TRBD2 matches at 7 bases. The germline gives CDR1 WSHSY, CDR2 SAAADI. The CDR3 contains 15 residues. V shed 8 bases, J shed 0 bases, and the junction held 8 bases outside the gene matches. The CDR3 is CASGLSGTSTDTQYF. Written as DNA, the CDR3 is TGCGCCAGCGGGCTGAGCGGGACCAGCACAGATACGCAGTATTTT.

The CDR3 DNA reads TGTGCCAGCAGCGAGTGGTCGGGGGTAGTTAATGAAAAACTGTTTTTT. Its protein product is CASSEWSGVVNEKLFF. J is TRBJ1-4 and V is TRBV25-1; tentative D call: TRBD1 (5 bases). Germline V lookup: CDR1 MGHDK, CDR2 SYGVNS. The CDR3 consists of 16 residues. Trimming removed 6 bases from V and 4 bases from J, with 18 bases in between.

CDR3 in amino acids: CASSFTAGGELFF. The DNA for the CDR3 is TGTGCCAGCAGCTTCACTGCGGGCGGGGAGCTGTTTTTT. The chain has TRBV11-3 and TRBJ2-2; D is possibly TRBD2 (5 bases). The CDR3 is 13 amino acids. The germline CDR1 and CDR2 sequences are SGHNT and YENEEA. The V end was cut by 3 bases, the J end by 7 bases, with 9 bases between.

The chain is built from TRBV24-1 and TRBJ2-3, with 9 bases matching TRBD2. The trim removed 5 bases at V and 4 bases at J, leaving 21 bases unmatched. This CDR3 has 20 residues. Germline CDR1 and CDR2: KGHDR and SFDVKD. The CDR3 coding sequence is TGTGCCACCAGTGTGGCGGGAGGGCCCTCATGGCGGATGAGGGCAGATACGCAGTATTTT. This sequence encodes CATSVAGGPSWRMRADTQYF.

The CDR3 DNA sequence: TGTGCCAGCAGCAAGTCCGGGACAGGTGCTAACTATGGCTACACCTTC. Translated: CASSKSGTGANYGYTF. This sequence joins TRBV4-2 and TRBJ1-2; 8 bases are shared with TRBD1. Germline lookup yields CDR1 LGHNA and CDR2 YNFKEQ. The CDR3 extends over 16 amino acids. The V and J ends lost 5 bases and 0 bases, in that order; junction bases with no gene match: 8.

V and J are TRBV2 and TRBJ2-7; 9 bases map to TRBD2. Germline V gene data show CDR1 as SNHLY and CDR2 as FYNNEI. J was trimmed by 6 bases and V by 6 bases; bases with no gene match: 12. The CDR3 totals 15 residues. Here the CDR3 reads CASRDRAGGPGEQYF. As DNA, the CDR3 is TGTGCCAGCAGAGACAGAGCGGGAGGCCCGGGCGAGCAGTACTTC.

The chain employs TRBV2 and TRBJ2-3, with 13 bases fitting TRBD2. There are 19 residues in the CDR3. Germline trimming cut 0 bases from V and 6 bases from J; bases unmatched to any gene: 12. CDR1 and CDR2 from the germline V gene are SNHLY and FYNNEI. The CDR3 DNA follows: TGTGCCAGCAGTGAAGCGGCCCCCAGGACTAGCGGGAGATCGGATACGCAGTATTTT. Residues: CASSEAAPRTSGRSDTQYF.

This sequence joins TRBV29-1 and TRBJ2-1; 10 bases align to TRBD2. From germline, CDR1 is SQVTM and CDR2 ANQGSEA. This CDR3 contains 13 residues. V lost 7 bases and J lost 4; bases outside the gene matches: 4. The CDR3 spells CSDRTSGYNEQFF. CDR3 nucleotides: TGCAGCGATAGGACTAGCGGATACAATGAGCAGTTCTTC.

The rearrangement joins TRBV28 to TRBJ1-2, with D unresolved. This CDR3 has 12 amino acids. Germline V gene sequence: CDR1 MDHEN, CDR2 SYDVKM. V lost 8 bases, J lost 3 bases, and 10 bases lay in between. The chain's CDR3 is CASREQDYGYTF. As DNA, the CDR3 is TGTGCCAGCCGAGAGCAGGACTATGGCTACACCTTC.

This clone was seen a handful of times. The CDR3 nucleotides are TGTGCCAGCAGCCCCGGACAGGATTTCTACGAGCAGTACTTC. It codes for CASSPGQDFYEQYF. The chain employs TRBV3-1 (or the pseudogene TRBV3-2) and TRBJ2-7; 7 nucleotides align to TRBD1. The CDR3 is 14 residues long. From germline, CDR1 is LGHDT and CDR2 YNNKEL (reference sequence). V dropped 4 bases and J dropped 3; count of bases not matched to a gene: 6.